A single sample is the source of the 18 T cell receptor beta chains below, sequenced in a study of blood T cell repertoires in COVID-19. TCRdb keeps only in-frame clones here, not all; method: immunoSEQ multiplex PCR. The data hold roughly 400,000 clones, with roughly nine tenths observed a single time. The source material was PBMCs or T cells enriched from blood (not recorded which). The receptors stem from a woman aged 40 to 49 who had been exposed to COVID-19.

The chain carries TRBV5-1 and TRBJ1-1; no definite D call. Germline-derived CDR1 and CDR2 are SGHRS and YFSETQ. The length of the CDR3 is 15 residues. Between the trimmed V and J ends, which lost 0 bases and 1 base, there was a span of 10 bases. CDR3 loop: CASSLEGRSNTEAFF. The DNA of the CDR3 is TGCGCCAGCAGCTTGGAAGGGAGGTCGAACACTGAAGCTTTCTTT.

The genes are TRBV19 and TRBJ1-1; 12 bases line up with TRBD1. In germline, CDR1 is LNHDA, CDR2 SQIVND (reference sequence). Losses at the gene ends were 4 bases for V and 4 bases for J; bases not matched to a gene: 7. The CDR3 is 16 residues long. CDR3 nucleotides: TGTGCCAGTAGTAAATCTCCGGGACAGGGGGCCACTGAAGCTTTCTTT. The encoded protein is CASSKSPGQGATEAFF.

This clone was seen only a few times. The chain has TRBV19 and TRBJ1-5; D unclear. V was trimmed by 5 bases and J by 4 bases, leaving 9 bases between them. Per germline, CDR1 LNHDA and CDR2 SQIVND (reference sequence). The CDR3 has 13 residues. CDR3 protein: CASSSRRNQPQHF. In DNA form, the CDR3 reads TGTGCCAGTAGTTCACGGAGAAATCAGCCCCAGCATTTT.

The chain has TRBV10-1 and TRBJ2-1; TRBD2 aligns across 7 bases. There are 15 residues in the CDR3. Germline CDR1 and CDR2: WNHNN and SYGVQD (reference sequence). The V gene end was trimmed by 8 bases and the J gene end by 0 bases; junction bases not matched to a gene: 7. The CDR3 DNA is TGCGCCAGCGGGAACGGGGGGAGCTCCTACAATGAGCAGTTCTTC. It translates to CASGNGGSSYNEQFF.

This chain uses TRBV29-1 with TRBJ1-2, with 9 bases lining up with TRBD1. Trimming removed 0 bases from V and 4 bases from J; junction bases left unmatched: 3. Germline V gene data show CDR1 as SQVTM and CDR2 as ANQGSEA. The CDR3 is 14 residues long. The CDR3 region has the DNA TGCAGCGTTGAAGACCAGGGACAGGGCTATGGCTACACCTTC. Translation: CSVEDQGQGYGYTF.

As for this clone: Other DNA sequences in the sample encode the same CDR3. This chain links TRBV30 with TRBJ2-7; D might be TRBD2 (5 bases). The CDR3 spans 14 residues. The germline CDR1 and CDR2 sequences are GTSNPN and SVGIG (reference sequence). The V gene lost 0 bases and the J gene lost 4 bases, with 13 bases spanning the gap. The CDR3 DNA is TGTGCCTGGAGTGTATCTGGACTGCTATACGAGCAGTACTTC. As protein: CAWSVSGLLYEQYF.

The chain joins TRBV6-1 to TRBJ1-5, with TRBD1 matching 7 bases. The trim removed 2 bases at V and 10 bases at J, leaving 8 bases unmatched. Looked up from germline, CDR1 is MNHNS and CDR2 is SASEGT. The CDR3 runs 14 residues. This CDR3 reads CASSERQGSGPQHF. The DNA of the CDR3 is TGTGCCAGCAGTGAACGACAGGGCTCTGGACCCCAGCATTTT.

The chain couples TRBV10-1 to TRBJ2-3; 8 bases are a match to TRBD2. V lost 3 bases to trimming and J lost 3 bases; unmatched junction nucleotides: 8. The CDR3 length is 16 residues. Germline CDR1 and CDR2: WNHNN and SYGVQD (reference sequence). The CDR3 region is CASSDPGQRGTDTQYF. The CDR3 DNA reads TGCGCCAGCAGTGACCCAGGGCAGCGGGGGACAGATACGCAGTATTTT.

This clone was found once. This chain links TRBV30 with TRBJ1-1; maybe TRBD1 (5 bases). Germline values: CDR1 GTSNPN, CDR2 SVGIG (reference sequence). The CDR3 consists of 15 residues. Trimming removed 0 bases at V and 3 bases at J, with 14 bases between. The CDR3 here is CAWSVWGDRYTEAFF. Here the CDR3 DNA reads TGTGCCTGGAGTGTATGGGGGGATAGGTACACTGAAGCTTTCTTT. The whole variable domain, remainder taken from reference TRBV30 and TRBJ1-1, is SQTIHQWPATLVQPVGSPLSLECTVEGTSNPNLYWYRQAAGRGLQLLFYSVGIGQISSEVPQNLSASRPQDRQFILSSKKLLLSDSGFYLCAWSVWGDRYTEAFFGQGTRLTVV.

This sequence joins TRBV2 and TRBJ1-2; a possible D gene is TRBD1 (5 bases). The germline V gene encodes CDR1 SNHLY and CDR2 FYNNEI. With 6 bases removed from V and 4 bases from J, the gap between germline ends came to 12 bases. There are 13 residues in the CDR3. CDR3 bases: TGTGCCAGCAGGGTGACAGTAATCTATGGCTACACCTTC. Protein: CASRVTVIYGYTF.

The chain uses TRBV4-1 and TRBJ1-2; D might be TRBD1 (5 bases). Germline assignment: CDR1 MGHRA and CDR2 YSYEKL. V lost 4 bases and J 8 bases, leaving 14 bases between the germline ends. The CDR3 loop spans 13 amino acids. CDR3 in amino acids: CASSLNGGEGYTF. For the CDR3, the DNA is TGCGCCAGCAGCCTCAACGGGGGAGAAGGCTACACCTTC.

Only a few counts were recorded for this clone. The genes are TRBV5-1 and TRBJ1-1, with D tentatively TRBD1 (6 bases). CDR1 and CDR2 from the germline V gene are SGHRS and YFSETQ. The V and J ends lost 4 bases and 3 bases respectively, with 10 bases between them. The CDR3 contains 13 residues. CDR3 residues: CASSPTGYTEAFF. CDR3 coding DNA: TGCGCCAGCAGCCCTACAGGGTACACTGAAGCTTTCTTT.

The CDR3 protein is CASSLRVFTEAFF. CDR3 nucleotide sequence: TGTGCCAGCAGTCTCAGGGTTTTCACTGAAGCTTTCTTT. The chain links TRBV6-5 to TRBJ1-1; D might be TRBD1 (5 bases). CDR1 and CDR2 from the germline V gene are MNHEY and SVGAGI. V gave up 5 bases and J gave up 4 bases, with 11 bases separating them. CDR3 length: 13 residues.

The chain carries TRBV19 and TRBJ1-2, with D perhaps matching TRBD1 (6 bases). Trimming left V 5 bases short and J 2 bases short, with 18 bases between. CDR3 length equals 16 residues. In germline, CDR1 is LNHDA, CDR2 SQIVND (reference sequence). The CDR3 loop reads CASSDSGTHLNYGYTF. DNA for the CDR3: TGTGCCAGTAGTGACTCCGGGACACATCTGAACTATGGCTACACCTTC. The full variable domain, its missing parts supplied by reference TRBV19 and TRBJ1-2, is DGGITQSPKYLFRKEGQNVTLSCEQNLNHDAMYWYRQDPGQGLRLIYYSQIVNDFQKGDIAEGYSVSREKKESFPLTVTSAQKNPTAFYLCASSDSGTHLNYGYTFGSGTRLTVV.

The table lists this clone with a count of one. The chain has TRBV9 and TRBJ1-5; TRBD1 matches 9 bases. Germline V lookup: CDR1 SGDLS, CDR2 YYNGEE. The CDR3 loop spans 15 amino acids. Losses at the gene ends were 4 bases for V and 6 bases for J; bases not matched to a gene: 8. In DNA, the CDR3 is TGTGCCAGCAGCCCTGGAGACAGGGGGGGTCAGCCCCAGCATTTT. Encoded protein: CASSPGDRGGQPQHF.

The chain employs TRBV5-1 and TRBJ1-1, with D tentatively TRBD1 (6 bases). Trimming took off 4 bases at V and 0 bases at J, with 10 bases between the two ends. The CDR3 consists of 14 residues. Germline V gives CDR1 SGHRS, CDR2 YFSETQ. The CDR3 region is CASSRGNMNTEAFF. CDR3 DNA: TGCGCCAGCAGCAGGGGGAACATGAACACTGAAGCTTTCTTT.

This rearrangement joins TRBV7-2 to TRBJ2-7, with 7 bases fitting TRBD1. J lost 6 bases, V lost 6 bases, and 17 bases had no gene match. CDR3 length equals 16 residues. Looked up from germline, CDR1 is SGHTA and CDR2 is FQGNSA. CDR3 in DNA: TGTGCCAGCAGTCCGACCGGGACAGCAAAGGTCTCCGAGCAGTACTTC. Amino acid sequence: CASSPTGTAKVSEQYF.

The chain recombines TRBV6-5 with TRBJ1-2; TRBD1 matches at 7 bases. The germline V gene encodes CDR1 MNHEY and CDR2 SVGAGI. The CDR3 totals 13 residues. The V segment lost 8 bases and the J segment 2 bases; nucleotides outside the gene matches: 5. CDR3 in amino acids: CASLGDSNYGYTF. For the CDR3, the DNA is TGTGCCAGCCTAGGGGACAGCAACTATGGCTACACCTTC.